This T cell receptor beta chain stems from a study of esophageal squamous cell carcinoma under preoperative chemotherapy. Study summary: Both tumor-infiltrating lymphocytes and peripheral blood T cells had their TCR repertoires profiled.

CDR1 is SGHTA and CDR2 is FQGNSA in the germline V gene. The CDR3 runs 17 residues. This clonotype was observed a single time. The germline gene is not matched at one end of the junction; a read error may be the cause. TCRdb ran MiXCR on the PCR reads and lists one entry per CDR3 protein. The repertoire includes roughly 30,000 distinct CDR3 sequences, roughly 50% of them detected once, and less than 15% sits in the top ten. Noted time point: before preoperative PTX-NDP chemotherapy. Before surgery, patients were given preoperative paclitaxel-nedaplatin chemotherapy. The TCR comes from a human donor with esophageal squamous cell carcinoma. The donor label of this sample is uncertain. V and J are TRBV7-2 and TRBJ2-5, with 8 positions matching TRBD2. The sample was acquired from a patient given preoperative chemotherapy. The CDR3 nucleotides read TGTGCCAGCAGCTTAGAGGGCCCAGCTAGCGGGCTAGCGTCCCGACACTTC. This encodes CASSLEGPASGLASRHF.